Listed below are T cell receptor beta chains from one sample, sequenced in a study of cytomegalovirus exposure and HLA in healthy donors. Sequencing was performed with immunoSEQ multiplex PCR; in TCRdb, only in-frame clones are kept and a portion is missing. The sample yields some 120,000 clones, about 85% seen once. Sample: PBMCs. These receptor sequences come from a man between 50 and 59 years old in good health and CMV-seronegative. Each CDR3 is given with its conserved first and last residue. Each record gives: CDR3 protein, CDR3 DNA, J gene, D gene, clone size, CDR3 length, V gene. A D gene is named only where the DNA matches it firmly. Expanded clones get a size class; other rows say once, few or many, or leave the size out.

CDR3: CASSLDRVGNNSPLHF; DNA: TGTGCCAGCAGCTTAGATCGGGTCGGTAATAATTCACCCCTCCACTTT; J: TRBJ1-6; D: NA; size: NA; length: 16; V: TRBV11-2
CDR3: CASSYRGVHGYTF; DNA: TGTGCCAGCAGCTACCGAGGCGTACATGGCTACACCTTC; J: TRBJ1-2; D: NA; size: NA; length: 13; V: TRBV5-6
CDR3: CASRRDGTNEQFF; DNA: TGTGCCAGCAGGAGGGATGGAACCAATGAGCAGTTCTTC; J: TRBJ2-1; D: NA; size: NA; length: 13; V: TRBV6-5
CDR3: CSLEITDNEQFF; DNA: TGCAGCCTTGAAATAACAGACAATGAGCAGTTCTTC; J: TRBJ2-1; D: NA; size: NA; length: 12; V: TRBV29-1
CDR3: CAISESRTGFDNEQFF; DNA: TGTGCCATCAGTGAGTCCAGGACAGGGTTTGACAATGAGCAGTTCTTC; J: TRBJ2-1; D: TRBD1; size: NA; length: 16; V: TRBV10-3
CDR3: CASSLTQGAGTEAFF; DNA: TGTGCCAGCAGCCTAACACAGGGGGCAGGTACTGAAGCTTTCTTT; J: TRBJ1-1; D: TRBD1; size: NA; length: 15; V: TRBV7-2
CDR3: CASSTGGTVNEKLFF; DNA: TGTGCCAGTAGTACGGGCGGGACAGTGAATGAAAAACTGTTTTTT; J: TRBJ1-4; D: TRBD1; size: NA; length: 15; V: TRBV19
CDR3: CASSLATKMYNSPLHF; DNA: TGCGCCAGCAGCTTGGCCACTAAGATGTATAATTCACCCCTCCACTTT; J: TRBJ1-6; D: NA; size: once; length: 16; V: TRBV5-1
CDR3: CASRTRDREGSPLHF; DNA: TGTGCCAGCAGAACCCGGGACAGGGAGGGATCACCCCTCCACTTT; J: TRBJ1-6; D: TRBD1; size: NA; length: 15; V: TRBV7-2
CDR3: CASSLWTSGDQETQYF; DNA: TGCGCCAGCAGCCTTTGGACTAGCGGGGACCAAGAGACCCAGTACTTC; J: TRBJ2-5; D: TRBD2; size: NA; length: 16; V: TRBV5-1
CDR3: CASHGTANTEAFF; DNA: TGTGCCAGCCATGGGACAGCAAACACTGAAGCTTTCTTT; J: TRBJ1-1; D: TRBD1; size: NA; length: 13; V: TRBV6-5
CDR3: CASSRHTQETQYF; DNA: TGTGCCAGCAGTCGACACACACAAGAGACCCAGTACTTC; J: TRBJ2-5; D: NA; size: NA; length: 13; V: TRBV27
CDR3: CASSPGTGARYGYTF; DNA: TGCGCCAGCAGCCCCGGGACAGGGGCGAGGTATGGCTACACCTTC; J: TRBJ1-2; D: TRBD1; size: NA; length: 15; V: TRBV5-1
CDR3: CASGSPQERASGKYNEQFF; DNA: TGTGCTAGTGGTTCCCCTCAAGAGCGGGCTAGCGGGAAGTACAATGAGCAGTTCTTC; J: TRBJ2-1; D: TRBD2; size: NA; length: 19; V: TRBV12-5
CDR3: CASSPMTDYNEQFF; DNA: TGTGCCAGCAGCCCTATGACAGACTACAATGAGCAGTTCTTC; J: TRBJ2-1; D: NA; size: NA; length: 14; V: TRBV5-6
CDR3: CASRDRVGQPQHF; DNA: TGTGCCAGCAGAGACAGGGTGGGTCAGCCCCAGCATTTT; J: TRBJ1-5; D: TRBD1; size: NA; length: 13; V: TRBV6-5
CDR3: CASSQATGRVETQYF; DNA: TGTGCCAGCAGCCAAGCTACAGGGAGAGTAGAGACCCAGTACTTC; J: TRBJ2-5; D: NA; size: NA; length: 15; V: TRBV5-4
CDR3: CASSATGAGGNTIYF; DNA: TGTGCCAGCAGCGCAACAGGGGCTGGTGGAAACACCATATATTTT; J: TRBJ1-3; D: TRBD1; size: NA; length: 15; V: TRBV9
CDR3: CASSETREVGEQYF; DNA: TGTGCCAGCAGTGAAACGCGGGAAGTGGGCGAGCAGTACTTC; J: TRBJ2-7; D: NA; size: NA; length: 14; V: TRBV2
CDR3: CASSRSRGATNYGYTF; DNA: TGTGCCAGCAGCCGGTCCCGTGGGGCAACTAACTATGGCTACACCTTC; J: TRBJ1-2; D: NA; size: few; length: 16; V: TRBV7-8